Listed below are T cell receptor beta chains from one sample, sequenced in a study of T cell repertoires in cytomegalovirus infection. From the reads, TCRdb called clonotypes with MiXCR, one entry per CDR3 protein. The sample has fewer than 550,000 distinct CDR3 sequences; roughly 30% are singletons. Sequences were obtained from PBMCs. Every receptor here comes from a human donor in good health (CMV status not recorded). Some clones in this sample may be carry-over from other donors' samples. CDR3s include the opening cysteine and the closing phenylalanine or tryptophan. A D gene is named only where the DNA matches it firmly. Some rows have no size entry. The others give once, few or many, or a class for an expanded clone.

TGTGCCAGCAGTCCAGCTGGGTACACTGAAGCTTTCTTT,CASSPAGYTEAFF,few,TRBJ1-1,TRBV7-9,.
TGCAGTGCTAGTGGGGGGGCGGGGACAGATACGCAGTATTTT,CSASGGAGTDTQYF,.,TRBJ2-3,TRBV20-1,.
TGTGCCAGCAGTTTAAACAACCAGGTCACCCTCCACTTT,CASSLNNQVTLHF,.,TRBJ1-6,TRBV27,.
TGTGCCAGCAGCCCCCCGGGACAGGGGGCGCGTGGCTACACCTTC,CASSPPGQGARGYTF,.,TRBJ1-2,TRBV11-2,TRBD1
TGCAGTGCTATGTCTGAGACAGCGATCGACGAGCAGTACTTC,CSAMSETAIDEQYF,few,TRBJ2-7,TRBV20-1,.
TGTGCCAGCATCTCACCTCACCTTCGCACAGATACTCAGTATTTT,CASISPHLRTDTQYF,once,TRBJ2-3,TRBV7-8,.
TGTGCCAGCAGCCTGGTGTGGGGGGAGCTGTTTTTT,CASSLVWGELFF,few,TRBJ2-2,TRBV9,.
TGCAGTGCTAGAGGAACCGGGACAGGTGAATCTGAAGCTTTCTTT,CSARGTGTGESEAFF,few,TRBJ1-1,TRBV20-1,TRBD1
TGTGCCAGCTCACCCTCGTGGGGTAACTATGGCTACACCTTC,CASSPSWGNYGYTF,.,TRBJ1-2,TRBV18,.
TGTGCCAGCAGCTTAGATGTAACAGTCCAAAATTCACCCCTCCACTTT,CASSLDVTVQNSPLHF,few,TRBJ1-6,TRBV7-6,.
TGTGCCAGCAGTTTACAGGGATTAGTTTACGAGCAGTACTTC,CASSLQGLVYEQYF,many,TRBJ2-7,TRBV6-6,.
TGTGCCAGCAGCCGATCTAGCGGGGGGGCGTATGAGCAGTTCTTC,CASSRSSGGAYEQFF,.,TRBJ2-1,TRBV6-1,TRBD2
TGTGCCAGCAGCCAAGAAGCCTCCTATAATTCACCCCTCCACTTT,CASSQEASYNSPLHF,.,TRBJ1-6,TRBV14,.
TGTGCCAGCAACCCCTGGGGGGGCGGCCCTACCAAAGCTTTCTTT,CASNPWGGGPTKAFF,few,TRBJ1-1,TRBV6-6,.
TGTGCCAGCAGCTCTAGCGGGCGCGGACGGGAGCAGTACTTC,CASSSSGRGREQYF,many,TRBJ2-7,TRBV7-9,TRBD2
TGTGCCAGCAGTATTCTCCGGGGTGGGAGTCAGCCCCAGCATTTT,CASSILRGGSQPQHF,few,TRBJ1-5,TRBV28,.
TGCGCCAGCAGCCCACGCCCAACAGGGACCTCCTACGAGCAGTACTTC,CASSPRPTGTSYEQYF,once,TRBJ2-7,TRBV5-1,.
TGTGCCAGCAGCTTGGTAACAGGGGATACCTACGAGCAGTACTTC,CASSLVTGDTYEQYF,few,TRBJ2-7,TRBV5-4,TRBD1
TGTGCCAGCCGGCTGGGACCCACCTACGTGCAGTACTTC,CASRLGPTYVQYF,.,TRBJ2-7,TRBV7-6,.
TGTGCCAGCAGCAGAACAGGCATAGGTGAGCAGTTCTTC,CASSRTGIGEQFF,many,TRBJ2-1,TRBV7-9,.
TGTGCCAGCAGCTTTGGGTCCCTACAAGAGACCCAGTACTTC,CASSFGSLQETQYF,few,TRBJ2-5,TRBV7-9,.
TGCAGTGCTAGAGATTGGGCAGGCGAGCAGTACTTC,CSARDWAGEQYF,.,TRBJ2-7,TRBV20-1,.
TGTGCCGGCAGTGTATCGAATGGGGGTGATACGCAGTATTTT,CAGSVSNGGDTQYF,.,TRBJ2-3,TRBV2,.
TGTGCCAGCAGCTTGGGGTGGGGTGTGAGGTACAATTCACCCCTCCACTTT,CASSLGWGVRYNSPLHF,many,TRBJ1-6,TRBV7-2,.
TGTGCCAGCAGTTCGCCGGAGACCCAGTACTTC,CASSSPETQYF,.,TRBJ2-5,TRBV6-2/TRBV6-3,.
TGTGCCAGCAGTTACTCTGGGCAGGGGGGACACTACGAGCAGTACTTC,CASSYSGQGGHYEQYF,few,TRBJ2-7,TRBV6-5,.
TGTGCCAGCAGCCCCGGGGACAATAACTATGGCTACACCTTC,CASSPGDNNYGYTF,.,TRBJ1-2,TRBV7-6,.
TGTGCCAGCAAGCCTGGAAACACCATATATTTT,CASKPGNTIYF,many,TRBJ1-3,TRBV2,.
TGCAGTGCCCAAATTCGACAGCTACATAATCAGCCCCAGCATTTT,CSAQIRQLHNQPQHF,.,TRBJ1-5,TRBV20-1,.
TGCAGTGCCAGAGGCGGTAGCGGGGGGCCGGACATTCAGTACTTC,CSARGGSGGPDIQYF,few,TRBJ2-4,TRBV20-1,TRBD2
TGTGCCAGCATGAGCGGGGGTCGTTACGAGCAGTACTTC,CASMSGGRYEQYF,.,TRBJ2-7,TRBV6-1,TRBD2
TGTGCCAGTAGGGAGGACAGGGGTTTCACTGAAGCTTTCTTT,CASREDRGFTEAFF,few,TRBJ1-1,TRBV6-1,TRBD1
TGTGCCAGCAGCCAAGCTGGGATGAACACTGAAGCTTTCTTT,CASSQAGMNTEAFF,.,TRBJ1-1,TRBV14,.
TGCGCCAGCAGCCAAGAACACGGGGGGCCAGATACGCAGTATTTT,CASSQEHGGPDTQYF,few,TRBJ2-3,TRBV4-1,.
TGTGCCAGTAGTATAGGGGATACCAACTACGAGCAGTACTTC,CASSIGDTNYEQYF,.,TRBJ2-7,TRBV19,.
TGTGCCAGTAGTATCAAATGGACAGGGGGGAGTTCACCCCTCCACTTT,CASSIKWTGGSSPLHF,few,TRBJ1-6,TRBV19,TRBD1
TGTGCCAGTAGTTCCCGGACAGGGGTTAGCAATCAGCCCCAGCATTTT,CASSSRTGVSNQPQHF,many,TRBJ1-5,TRBV19,TRBD1